This TCR beta chain was observed in a study of Ad26.COV2.S vaccination and SARS-CoV-2 variants. Study observations and caveats: Higher spike-specific TCR breadth was found in vaccine recipients than in placebo recipients. CD8+ and CD4+ T cells specific for spike reportedly responded with substantial breadth after vaccination.

In germline, CDR1 is SGDLS, CDR2 YYNGEE. The germline V and J ends were trimmed by 6 bases and 3 bases, with 15 bases remaining between them. CDR3 length: 15 residues. Of note for this clone: Its antigen is currently unknown.

Profiled with immunoSEQ multiplex PCR; TCRdb holds only in-frame clones, not every one. The table includes around 370,000 clones, around 90% detected once. The rearrangement links TRBV9 to TRBJ2-2, with D possibly matching TRBD2 (7 bases). The source of this sequence is a human donor who had recovered from COVID-19. Here the sequenced sample was peripheral blood, taken after recovery from COVID-19. CDR3 nucleotides: TGTGCCAGCAAACAAGGGGGGGCCGACACCGGGGAGCTGTTTTTT. Translating it yields CASKQGGADTGELFF.